The rows below give T cell receptor beta chains drawn from one sample of a study of blood T cell repertoires in COVID-19. The assay was immunoSEQ multiplex PCR, and TCRdb's table has in-frame clones only and misses some. The table includes around 300,000 clones, almost 90% detected once. The specimen sequenced was peripheral blood. The receptors here all came from a woman in her 40s with COVID-19, enrolled during active disease. The CDR3 runs from the conserved cysteine through the conserved F or W. The D gene is left open where the match is weak. A row's size may be missing; if present it is once, few, many or a size class.

v_gene	d_gene	j_gene	abundance	CDR3nt	CDR3aa
TRBV6-5	NA	TRBJ1-5	once	TGTGCCAGCAGTTACACGGACACTCAGCCCCAGCATTTT	CASSYTDTQPQHF
TRBV28	NA	TRBJ1-1	NA	TGTGCCAGCAGTTTAATTGGGGAGCCGGCTGAAGCTTTCTTT	CASSLIGEPAEAFF
TRBV9	NA	TRBJ1-1	NA	TGTGCCAGCAGCGCAAAAGACGCAACAGCTGAAGCTTTCTTT	CASSAKDATAEAFF
TRBV5-1	TRBD1	TRBJ2-1	NA	TGCGCCAGCAGCTCCCAGACAGGGGTTACCTACAATGAGCAGTTCTTC	CASSSQTGVTYNEQFF
TRBV20-1	TRBD2	TRBJ2-7	NA	TGCAGTGCAAGTCGGACTAGCAACTACGAGCAGTACTTC	CSASRTSNYEQYF
TRBV28	NA	TRBJ2-1	once	TGTGCCAGCAGAGTTGACAGAACCTCCTACAATGAGCAGTTCTTC	CASRVDRTSYNEQFF
TRBV6-6	NA	TRBJ2-5	NA	TGTGCCAGCAGTTACTCTAGGACCCAGTACTTC	CASSYSRTQYF
TRBV19	TRBD1	TRBJ1-1	NA	TGTGCCAGTAGTATTAACAGGGGGAACACTGAAGCTTTCTTT	CASSINRGNTEAFF
TRBV11-2	NA	TRBJ2-1	NA	TGTGCCAGCAGCTTAGCGGTGTGGAGCTCCTACAATGAGCAGTTCTTC	CASSLAVWSSYNEQFF
TRBV5-4	TRBD1	TRBJ2-1	once	TGTGCCAGCAGCCCGACAGGGTCTGGCTACAATGAGCAGTTCTTC	CASSPTGSGYNEQFF
TRBV29-1	NA	TRBJ2-5	NA	TGCAGCGTTGTCCCTAGAGGTGATCCCCAGTACTTC	CSVVPRGDPQYF
TRBV6-4	TRBD1	TRBJ2-1	once	TGTGCCAGCAGTCATACAGGGGGGCATGAGCAGTTCTTC	CASSHTGGHEQFF
TRBV2	TRBD2	TRBJ2-1	NA	TGTGCCAGCAGCTCAGCGGGAGGTCTGGGAAATGAGCAGTTCTTC	CASSSAGGLGNEQFF
TRBV19	TRBD1	TRBJ1-6	NA	TGTGCCAGTAGCCAAACAGGGGAATCACCCCTCCACTTT	CASSQTGESPLHF
TRBV27	TRBD1	TRBJ1-5	few	TGTGCCAGCAGTTTGCTTGGACAGGGAAAAACGAATCAGCCCCAGCATTTT	CASSLLGQGKTNQPQHF
TRBV6-2/TRBV6-3	NA	TRBJ2-5	NA	TGTGCCAGCAGTCCCGCGGTGGCCCAGTACTTC	CASSPAVAQYF
TRBV10-3	TRBD2	TRBJ2-3	NA	TGTGCCATCAGGGGACTAGCGGGCACAGATACGCAGTATTTT	CAIRGLAGTDTQYF
TRBV6-2/TRBV6-3	TRBD2	TRBJ2-2	NA	TGTGCCAGCAGTTACCGACTCAGCTTGGGGGGGGCCGGGGAGCTGTTTTTT	CASSYRLSLGGAGELFF
TRBV9	NA	TRBJ2-3	NA	TGTGCCAGCAGCGCCCGTAACTCAATCGGAGGCACAGATACGCAGTATTTT	CASSARNSIGGTDTQYF
TRBV5-6	TRBD1	TRBJ1-5	NA	TGTGCCAGCACCTCCCTTGGACAGGGAAGAGACAATCAGCCCCAGCATTTT	CASTSLGQGRDNQPQHF
TRBV3-1/TRBV3-2	TRBD2	TRBJ2-7	NA	TGTGCCAGCAGCCGCGGGAGGGGTGATTACGAGCAGTACTTC	CASSRGRGDYEQYF
TRBV7-9	NA	TRBJ1-1	NA	TGTGCCAGCAGCTCAAGGGGAGGAGACACTGAAGCTTTCTTT	CASSSRGGDTEAFF
TRBV6-1	TRBD1	TRBJ2-1	NA	TGTGCCAGCAGTGAAGCTCTGACAGGGCCCTACAATGAGCAGTTCTTC	CASSEALTGPYNEQFF
TRBV19	NA	TRBJ1-6	once	TGTGCCAGTAGTTTCACGGGATCACCCCTCCACTTT	CASSFTGSPLHF
TRBV2	TRBD1	TRBJ1-4	NA	TGTGCCAGCAGTGCTCAGGGGGCGGGTGAAAAACTGTTTTTT	CASSAQGAGEKLFF
TRBV5-4	NA	TRBJ1-1	NA	TGTGCCAGCAGCTTGGGGGGACACCCGAACACTGAAGCTTTCTTT	CASSLGGHPNTEAFF
TRBV24-1	TRBD1	TRBJ1-2	NA	TGTGCCACCAGTGATGACAACAGGGGGCACTATGGCTACACCTTC	CATSDDNRGHYGYTF
TRBV28	NA	TRBJ2-2	NA	TGTGCCAGCAGTTTTTTGAGAACCGGGGAGCTGTTTTTT	CASSFLRTGELFF
TRBV28	TRBD1	TRBJ1-2	NA	TGTGCCAGTTACGTAGGGACAGGCCCTAACTATGGCTACACCTTC	CASYVGTGPNYGYTF
TRBV7-2	NA	TRBJ1-5	few	TGTGCCAGCAGCTTAACAGCCCAGCAGCCCCAGCATTTT	CASSLTAQQPQHF
TRBV19	NA	TRBJ1-2	NA	TGTGCCAGTAGTACGGTGGGCAAAGGTGGTGGCTACACCTTC	CASSTVGKGGGYTF
TRBV19	NA	TRBJ1-6	NA	TGTGCCAGTACCCCGATTGGGGGCAATTCACCCCTCCACTTT	CASTPIGGNSPLHF